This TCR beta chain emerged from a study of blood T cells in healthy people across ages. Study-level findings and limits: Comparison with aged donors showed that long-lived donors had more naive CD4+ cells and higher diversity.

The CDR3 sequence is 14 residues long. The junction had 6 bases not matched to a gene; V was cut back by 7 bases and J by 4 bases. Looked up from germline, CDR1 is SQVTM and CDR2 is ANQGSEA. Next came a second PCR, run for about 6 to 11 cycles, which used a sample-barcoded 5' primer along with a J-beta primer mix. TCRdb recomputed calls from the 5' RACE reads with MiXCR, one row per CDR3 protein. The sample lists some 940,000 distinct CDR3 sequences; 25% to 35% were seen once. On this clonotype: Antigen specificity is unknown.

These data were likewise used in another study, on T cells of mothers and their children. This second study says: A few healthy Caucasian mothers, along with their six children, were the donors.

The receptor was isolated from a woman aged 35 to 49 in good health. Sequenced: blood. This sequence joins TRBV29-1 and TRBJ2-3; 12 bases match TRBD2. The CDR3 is CSGSSGGAADTQYF. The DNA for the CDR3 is TGCAGCGGATCTAGCGGGGGGGCAGCAGATACGCAGTATTTT.